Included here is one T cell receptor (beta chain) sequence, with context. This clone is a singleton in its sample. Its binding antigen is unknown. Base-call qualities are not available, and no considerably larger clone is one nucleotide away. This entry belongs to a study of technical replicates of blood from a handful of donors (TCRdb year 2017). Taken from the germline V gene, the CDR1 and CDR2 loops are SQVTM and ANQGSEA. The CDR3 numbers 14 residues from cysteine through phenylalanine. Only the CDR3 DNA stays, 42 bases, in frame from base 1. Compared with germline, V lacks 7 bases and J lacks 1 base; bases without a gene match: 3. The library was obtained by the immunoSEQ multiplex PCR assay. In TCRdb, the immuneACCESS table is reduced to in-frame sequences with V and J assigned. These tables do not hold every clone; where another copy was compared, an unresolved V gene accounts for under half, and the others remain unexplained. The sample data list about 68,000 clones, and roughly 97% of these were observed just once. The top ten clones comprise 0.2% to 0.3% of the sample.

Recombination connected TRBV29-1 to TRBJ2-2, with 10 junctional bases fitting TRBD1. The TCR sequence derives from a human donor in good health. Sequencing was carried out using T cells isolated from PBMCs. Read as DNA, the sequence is TGCAGCGCTGGACAGGGGGGGAACACCGGGGAGCTGTTTTTT. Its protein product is CSAGQGGNTGELFF.